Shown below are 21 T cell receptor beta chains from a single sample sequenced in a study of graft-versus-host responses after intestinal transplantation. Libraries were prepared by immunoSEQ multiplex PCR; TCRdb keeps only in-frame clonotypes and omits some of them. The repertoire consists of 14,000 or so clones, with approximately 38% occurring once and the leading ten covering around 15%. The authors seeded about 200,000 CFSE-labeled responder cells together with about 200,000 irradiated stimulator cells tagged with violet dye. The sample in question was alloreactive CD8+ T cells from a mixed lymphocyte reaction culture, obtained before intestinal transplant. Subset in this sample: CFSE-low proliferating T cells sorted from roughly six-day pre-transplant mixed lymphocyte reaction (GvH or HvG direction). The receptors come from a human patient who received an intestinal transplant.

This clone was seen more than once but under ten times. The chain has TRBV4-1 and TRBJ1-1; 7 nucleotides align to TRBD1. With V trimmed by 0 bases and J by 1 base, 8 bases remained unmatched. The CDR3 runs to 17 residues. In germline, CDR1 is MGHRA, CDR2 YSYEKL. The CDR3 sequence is CASSQDLGGQKNTEAFF. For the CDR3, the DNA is TGCGCCAGCAGCCAAGATCTTGGGGGACAGAAGAACACTGAAGCTTTCTTT.

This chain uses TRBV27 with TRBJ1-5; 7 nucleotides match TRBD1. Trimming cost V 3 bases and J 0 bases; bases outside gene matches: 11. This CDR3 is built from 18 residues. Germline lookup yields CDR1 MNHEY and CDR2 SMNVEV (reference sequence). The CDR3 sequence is CASSLSWGTVHSNQPQHF. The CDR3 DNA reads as TGTGCCAGCAGTTTGTCATGGGGGACAGTCCATAGCAATCAGCCCCAGCATTTT.

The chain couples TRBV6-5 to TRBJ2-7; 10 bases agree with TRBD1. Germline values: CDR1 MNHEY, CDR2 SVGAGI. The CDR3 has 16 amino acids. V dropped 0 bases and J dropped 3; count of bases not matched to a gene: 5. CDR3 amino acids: CASSYSGQGGVYEQYF. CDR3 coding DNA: TGTGCCAGCAGTTACTCCGGACAGGGGGGCGTCTACGAGCAGTACTTC.

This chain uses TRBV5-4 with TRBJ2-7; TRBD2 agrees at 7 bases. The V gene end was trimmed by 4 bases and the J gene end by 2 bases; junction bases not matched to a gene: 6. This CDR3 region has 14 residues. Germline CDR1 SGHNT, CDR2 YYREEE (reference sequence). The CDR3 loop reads CASSTREAPYEQYF. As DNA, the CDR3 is TGTGCCAGCAGCACCCGGGAGGCTCCCTACGAGCAGTACTTC. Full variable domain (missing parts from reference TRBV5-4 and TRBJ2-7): ETGVTQSPTHLIKTRGQQVTLRCSSQSGHNTVSWYQQALGQGPQFIFQYYREEENGRGNFPPRFSGLQFPNYSSELNVNALELDDSALYLCASSTREAPYEQYFGPGTRLTVT.

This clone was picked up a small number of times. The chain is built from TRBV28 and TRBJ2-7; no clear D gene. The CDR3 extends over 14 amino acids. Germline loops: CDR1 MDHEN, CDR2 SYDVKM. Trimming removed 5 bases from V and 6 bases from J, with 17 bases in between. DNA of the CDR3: TGTGCCAGCAGTCAACCGGCAGGCCCCCCCGAGCAGTACTTC. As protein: CASSQPAGPPEQYF.

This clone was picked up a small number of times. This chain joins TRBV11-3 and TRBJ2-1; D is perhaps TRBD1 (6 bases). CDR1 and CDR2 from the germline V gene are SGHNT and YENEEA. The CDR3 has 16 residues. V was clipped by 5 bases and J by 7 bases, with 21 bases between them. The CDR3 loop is CASSPLRRTVKNEQFF. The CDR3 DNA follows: TGTGCCAGCAGCCCTCTCAGGAGGACAGTAAAAAATGAGCAGTTCTTC. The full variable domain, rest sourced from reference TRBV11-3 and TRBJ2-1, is EAGVVQSPRYKIIEKKQPVAFWCNPISGHNTLYWYLQNLGQGPELLIRYENEEAVDDSQLPKDRFSAERLKGVDSTLKIQPAELGDSAVYLCASSPLRRTVKNEQFFGPGTRLTVL.

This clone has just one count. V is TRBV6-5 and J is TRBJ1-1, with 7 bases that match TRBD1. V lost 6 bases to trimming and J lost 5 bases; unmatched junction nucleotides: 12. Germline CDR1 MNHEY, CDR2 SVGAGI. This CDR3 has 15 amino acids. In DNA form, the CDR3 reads TGTGCCAGCAGATTGACAGGGTTGGTGAGTACTGAAGCTTTCTTT. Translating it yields CASRLTGLVSTEAFF.

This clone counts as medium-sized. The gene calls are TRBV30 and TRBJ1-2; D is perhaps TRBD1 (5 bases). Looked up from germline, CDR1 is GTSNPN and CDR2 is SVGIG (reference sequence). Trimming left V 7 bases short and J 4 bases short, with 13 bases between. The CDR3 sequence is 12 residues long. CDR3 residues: CASQPGLYGYTF. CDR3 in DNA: TGTGCCTCACAACCGGGACTCTATGGCTACACCTTC. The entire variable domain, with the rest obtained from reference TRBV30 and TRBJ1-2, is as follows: SQTIHQWPATLVQPVGSPLSLECTVEGTSNPNLYWYRQAAGRGLQLLFYSVGIGQISSEVPQNLSASRPQDRQFILSSKKLLLSDSGFYLCASQPGLYGYTFGSGTRLTVV.

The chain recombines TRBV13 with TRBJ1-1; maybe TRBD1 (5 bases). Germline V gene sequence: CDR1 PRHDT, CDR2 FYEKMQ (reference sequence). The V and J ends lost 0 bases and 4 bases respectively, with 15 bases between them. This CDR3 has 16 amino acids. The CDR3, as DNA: TGTGCCAGCAGCTTAGGCAGGGAGGCGTGGACCACTGAAGCTTTCTTT. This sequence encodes CASSLGREAWTTEAFF. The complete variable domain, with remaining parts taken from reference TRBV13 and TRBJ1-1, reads AAGVIQSPRHLIKEKRETATLKCYPIPRHDTVYWYQQGPGQDPQFLISFYEKMQSDKGSIPDRFSAQQFSDYHSELNMSSLELGDSALYFCASSLGREAWTTEAFFGQGTRLTVV.

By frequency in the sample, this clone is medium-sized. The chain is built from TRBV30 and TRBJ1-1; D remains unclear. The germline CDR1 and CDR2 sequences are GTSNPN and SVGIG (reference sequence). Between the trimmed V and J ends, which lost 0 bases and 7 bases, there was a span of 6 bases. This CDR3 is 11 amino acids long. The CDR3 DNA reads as TGTGCCTGGAGTGTTGTAGTTGAAGCTTTCTTT. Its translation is CAWSVVVEAFF.

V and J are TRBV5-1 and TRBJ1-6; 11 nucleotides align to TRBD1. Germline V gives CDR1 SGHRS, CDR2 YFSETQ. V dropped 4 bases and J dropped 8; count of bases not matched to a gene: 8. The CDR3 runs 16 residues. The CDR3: CASSGGDRGWDSPLHF. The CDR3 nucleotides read TGCGCCAGCAGCGGCGGGGACAGGGGGTGGGATTCACCCCTCCACTTT.

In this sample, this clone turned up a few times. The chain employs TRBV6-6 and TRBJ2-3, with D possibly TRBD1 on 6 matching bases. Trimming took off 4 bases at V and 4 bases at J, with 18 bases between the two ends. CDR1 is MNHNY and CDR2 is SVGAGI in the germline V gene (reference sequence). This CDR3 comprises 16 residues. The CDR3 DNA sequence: TGTGCCAGCAGTTCTCCCCAGGGGCCAAGGGCAGATACGCAGTATTTT. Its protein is CASSSPQGPRADTQYF.

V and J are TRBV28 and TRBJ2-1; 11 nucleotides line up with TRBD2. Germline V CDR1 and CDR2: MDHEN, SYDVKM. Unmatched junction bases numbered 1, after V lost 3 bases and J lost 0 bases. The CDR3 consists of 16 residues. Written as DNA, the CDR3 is TGTGCCAGCAGTTTCACTAGCGGGAGCTCCTACAATGAGCAGTTCTTC. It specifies CASSFTSGSSYNEQFF.

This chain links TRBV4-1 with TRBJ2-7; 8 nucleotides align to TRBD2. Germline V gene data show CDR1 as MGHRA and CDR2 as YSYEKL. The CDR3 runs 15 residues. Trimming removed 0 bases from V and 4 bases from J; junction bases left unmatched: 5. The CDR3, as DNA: TGCGCCAGCAGCCAAGATAGAACTAGCGGTTACGAGCAGTACTTC. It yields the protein CASSQDRTSGYEQYF.

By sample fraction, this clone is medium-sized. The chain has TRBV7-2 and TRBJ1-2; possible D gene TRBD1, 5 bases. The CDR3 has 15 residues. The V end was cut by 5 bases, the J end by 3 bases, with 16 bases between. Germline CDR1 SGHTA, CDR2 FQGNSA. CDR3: CASSPGGGVDYGYTF. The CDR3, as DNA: TGTGCCAGCAGCCCGGGGGGGGGAGTGGACTATGGCTACACCTTC.

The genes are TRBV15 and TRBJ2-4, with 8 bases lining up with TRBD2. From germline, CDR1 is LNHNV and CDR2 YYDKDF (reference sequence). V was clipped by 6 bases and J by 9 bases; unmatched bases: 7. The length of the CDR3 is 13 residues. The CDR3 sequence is CATRKRGQVIQYF. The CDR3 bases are TGTGCCACCAGGAAGCGGGGGCAGGTCATTCAGTACTTC.

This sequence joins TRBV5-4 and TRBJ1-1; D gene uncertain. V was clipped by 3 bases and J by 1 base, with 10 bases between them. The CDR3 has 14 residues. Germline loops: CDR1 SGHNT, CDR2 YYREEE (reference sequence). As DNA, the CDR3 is TGTGCCAGCAGCTGGCACATACCGAACACTGAAGCTTTCTTT. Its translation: CASSWHIPNTEAFF.

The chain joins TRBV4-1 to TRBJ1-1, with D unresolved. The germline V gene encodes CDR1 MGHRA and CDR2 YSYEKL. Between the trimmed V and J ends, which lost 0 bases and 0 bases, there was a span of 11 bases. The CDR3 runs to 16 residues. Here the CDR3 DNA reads TGCGCCAGCAGCCAAGACCCCGGGATGATGAACACTGAAGCTTTCTTT. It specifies CASSQDPGMMNTEAFF.

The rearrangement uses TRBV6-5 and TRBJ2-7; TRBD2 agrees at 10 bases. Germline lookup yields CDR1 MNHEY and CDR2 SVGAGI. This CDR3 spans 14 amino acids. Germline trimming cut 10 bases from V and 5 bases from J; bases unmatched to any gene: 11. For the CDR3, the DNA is TGTGCCACCAACCTTCTAGCGGGAGCTGACGAGCAGTACTTC. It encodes CATNLLAGADEQYF.

CDR3 sequence: CASSLGQGLYEQYF. CDR3 sequence (DNA): TGCGCCAGCAGCTTGGGACAGGGGTTATACGAGCAGTACTTC. The chain carries TRBV5-1 and TRBJ2-7, with 8 bases identical to TRBD1. V was pared by 0 bases and J by 4 bases, with 3 bases of the junction left unmatched. The CDR3 is 14 amino acids. Germline assignment: CDR1 SGHRS and CDR2 YFSETQ.

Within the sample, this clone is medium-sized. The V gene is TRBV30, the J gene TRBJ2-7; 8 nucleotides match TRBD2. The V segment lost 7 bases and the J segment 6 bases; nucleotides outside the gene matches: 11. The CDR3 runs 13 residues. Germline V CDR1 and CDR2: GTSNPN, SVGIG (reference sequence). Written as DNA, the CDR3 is TGTGCCTTGTCCTGGGCGGGGGGACCCGAGCAGTACTTC. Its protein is CALSWAGGPEQYF.